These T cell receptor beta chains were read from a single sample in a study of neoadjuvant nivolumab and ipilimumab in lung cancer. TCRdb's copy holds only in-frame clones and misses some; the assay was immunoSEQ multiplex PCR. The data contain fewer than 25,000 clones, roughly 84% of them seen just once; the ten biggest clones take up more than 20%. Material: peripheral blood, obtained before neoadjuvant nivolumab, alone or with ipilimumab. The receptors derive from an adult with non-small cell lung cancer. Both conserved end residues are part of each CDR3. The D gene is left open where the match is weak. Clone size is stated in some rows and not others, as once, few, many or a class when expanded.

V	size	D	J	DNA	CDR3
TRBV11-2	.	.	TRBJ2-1	TGTGCCAGCAGCTTAGGAGCGGCCGCCTACAATGAGCAGTTCTTC	CASSLGAAAYNEQFF
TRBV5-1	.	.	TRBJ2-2	TGCGCCAGCAGCCCTACGGCTCTAACGGGCGGGGAGCTGTTTTTT	CASSPTALTGGELFF
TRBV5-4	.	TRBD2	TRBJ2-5	TGTGCCAGCAGCCCGTCGACTAGCGGGAGGACTGGGGAGACCCAGTACTTC	CASSPSTSGRTGETQYF
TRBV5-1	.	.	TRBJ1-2	TGCGCCAGCAGCGAGGGATCAAGCTATGGCTACACCTTC	CASSEGSSYGYTF
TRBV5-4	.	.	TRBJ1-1	TGTGCCAGCAGCTTCGCCAAATTCGGTGTGAACACTGAAGCTTTCTTT	CASSFAKFGVNTEAFF
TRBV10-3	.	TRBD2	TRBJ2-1	TGTGCCATCAGTGGGACTAGCGGGTTGTACAATGAGCAGTTCTTC	CAISGTSGLYNEQFF
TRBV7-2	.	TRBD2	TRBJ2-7	TGTGCCAGCAGCATATTTAGCGGGGAGGTCCCTCCCTACGAGCAGTACTTC	CASSIFSGEVPPYEQYF
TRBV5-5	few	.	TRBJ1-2	TGTGCCAGCAGCTCACAGGGAGATGGCTACACCTTC	CASSSQGDGYTF
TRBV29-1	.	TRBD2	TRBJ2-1	TGCAGCGCTCTGGGGCGGGAGAACTCTAATGAGCAGTTCTTC	CSALGRENSNEQFF
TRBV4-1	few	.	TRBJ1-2	TGCGCCAGCAGCCAGGGGGCACGCTATGGCTACACCTTC	CASSQGARYGYTF
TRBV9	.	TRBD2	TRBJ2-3	TGTGCCAGCAGCTCGCGGACTAGTTTCTATACGCAGTATTTT	CASSSRTSFYTQYF
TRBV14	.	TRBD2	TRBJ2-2	TGTGCCAGCAGCCAAGTCTATAGCGGGAGCTTTAGCGGGGAGCTGTTTTTT	CASSQVYSGSFSGELFF
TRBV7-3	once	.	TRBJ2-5	TGTGCCAGCAGCCCAAACCGGGGACGGCAAGAGACCCAGTACTTC	CASSPNRGRQETQYF
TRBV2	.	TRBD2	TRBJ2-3	TGTGCCAGCAGCTACAATCCACTAGCGGGAGTAAGCGCAGATACGCAGTATTTT	CASSYNPLAGVSADTQYF
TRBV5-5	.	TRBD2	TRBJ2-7	TGTGCCAGCAGCGCTGGACTAGCGACCTACGAGCAGTACTTC	CASSAGLATYEQYF
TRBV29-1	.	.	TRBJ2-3	TGCAGCGTAAAACAGGGCACAGATACGCAGTATTTT	CSVKQGTDTQYF
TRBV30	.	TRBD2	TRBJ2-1	TGTGCCTGGAGTTGGGGACGGGAGGGATTCAATGAGCAGTTCTTC	CAWSWGREGFNEQFF
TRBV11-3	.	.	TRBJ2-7	TGTGCCAGCAGCTCACCTGTCGGGTCGGAGGAGTACTTC	CASSSPVGSEEYF
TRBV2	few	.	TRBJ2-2	TGTGCCAGCAGTGAGACGGCGAGGACCGGGGAGCTGTTTTTT	CASSETARTGELFF
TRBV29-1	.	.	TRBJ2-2	TGCAGCGTTGCGCAGGGGTGGGACACCGGGGAGCTGTTTTTT	CSVAQGWDTGELFF
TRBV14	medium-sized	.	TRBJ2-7	TGTGCCAGCAGCCAAGCCTCCGAGCAGTACTTC	CASSQASEQYF
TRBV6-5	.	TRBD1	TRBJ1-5	TGTGCCAGCAGTTCGGGACAGGGTAGGAGGCCCCAGCATTTT	CASSSGQGRRPQHF
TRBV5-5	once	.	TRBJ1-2	TGTGCCAGCAGCCTACAGGGCACGGGGGGCTACACCTTC	CASSLQGTGGYTF
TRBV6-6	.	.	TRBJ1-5	TGTGCCAGCAGTGACCCCGGGACGGGGAATCAGCCCCAGCATTTT	CASSDPGTGNQPQHF
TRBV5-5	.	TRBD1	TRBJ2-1	TGTGCCAGCAGCTTGTATCCGGGACAGGGGGCAAATGAGCAGTTCTTC	CASSLYPGQGANEQFF
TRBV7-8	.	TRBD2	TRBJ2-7	TGTGCCAGCAGCTCAAGCCGGACTAGCGGTACCTACGAGCAGTACTTC	CASSSSRTSGTYEQYF
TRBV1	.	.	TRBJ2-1	TGCACCAGCAGCCAAGATAGACTGTACAATGAGCAGTTCTTC	CTSSQDRLYNEQFF
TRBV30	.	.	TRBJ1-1	TGTGCCTGGATGAAGGCTATGAACACTGAAGCTTTCTTT	CAWMKAMNTEAFF
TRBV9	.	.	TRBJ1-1	TGTGCCAGCAGCGTAGATCCAGGGACCAACACTGAAGCTTTCTTT	CASSVDPGTNTEAFF
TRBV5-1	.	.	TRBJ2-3	TGCGCCAGCAGCTTGGTTCGGGGGGCGCAGGGAGATACGCAGTATTTT	CASSLVRGAQGDTQYF
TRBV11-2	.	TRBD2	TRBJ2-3	TGTGCCAGCACGAGCGGGATTAGCACAGATACGCAGTATTTT	CASTSGISTDTQYF
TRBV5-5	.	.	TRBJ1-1	TGTGCCAGCAGCTTGACACTTTTGAGGGGGGGCACTGAAGCTTTCTTT	CASSLTLLRGGTEAFF
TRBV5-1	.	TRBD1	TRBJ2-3	TGCGCCAGCAGCTCCGACAGGGGGGTGAGAGATACGCAGTATTTT	CASSSDRGVRDTQYF
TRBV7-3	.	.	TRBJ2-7	TGTGCCAGCAGCTCCGGTCGGGGGAACTACGAGCAGTACTTC	CASSSGRGNYEQYF
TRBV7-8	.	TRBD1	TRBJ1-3	TGTGCCAGCAGCCCTGGGACAGGGGAAAACACCATATATTTT	CASSPGTGENTIYF
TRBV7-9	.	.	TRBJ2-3	TGTGCCAGCAGCTTCAGCACAGATACGCAGTATTTT	CASSFSTDTQYF
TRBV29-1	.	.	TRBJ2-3	TGCAGCGTTGGCGGGTCAGGGGGCACAGATACGCAGTATTTT	CSVGGSGGTDTQYF
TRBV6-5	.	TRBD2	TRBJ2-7	TGTGCCAGCAGTTACTCCTTGAGCGGGGGAGTCAACGAGCAGTACTTC	CASSYSLSGGVNEQYF
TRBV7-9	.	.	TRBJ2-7	TGTGCCAGCAGCCCTTCTCTGGGGAGCTCCTACGAGCAGTACTTC	CASSPSLGSSYEQYF
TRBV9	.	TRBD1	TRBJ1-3	TGTGCCAGCAGCGTCGGGGACAGCTCTGGAAACACCATATATTTT	CASSVGDSSGNTIYF
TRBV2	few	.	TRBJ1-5	TGTGCCAGCAGTGTGGAGAGGGGCAATCAGCCCCAGCATTTT	CASSVERGNQPQHF
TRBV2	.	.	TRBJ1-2	TGTGCCAGCAGGAGGGAGAACAACCAGGGGGGCTACACCTTC	CASRRENNQGGYTF
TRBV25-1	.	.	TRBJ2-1	TGTGCCAGCAGTTATGCAGGGTTTAGTTTGAGGAATGAGCAGTTCTTC	CASSYAGFSLRNEQFF
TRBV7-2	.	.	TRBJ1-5	TGTGCCAGCAGTCCGGGGGGGGCGGTCAATCAGCCCCAGCATTTT	CASSPGGAVNQPQHF
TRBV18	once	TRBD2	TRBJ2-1	TGTGCCAGCTCTTCGGGGGGGTCCTACAATGAGCAGTTCTTC	CASSSGGSYNEQFF
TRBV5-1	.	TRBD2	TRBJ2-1	TGCGCCAGCAGCACGGGGATCGGCGAAGCGGGAGGGGCTGAGCAGTTCTTC	CASSTGIGEAGGAEQFF
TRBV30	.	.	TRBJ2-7	TGTGCCTGGAGTGTATACAGCTACGAGCAGTACTTC	CAWSVYSYEQYF
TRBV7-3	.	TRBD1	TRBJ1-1	TGTGCCAGCAGCCGCGACCCGGGACAGGAAGCTTTCTTT	CASSRDPGQEAFF
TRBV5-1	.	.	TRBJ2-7	TGCGCCAGCAGCCCTGGGGGCTACGAGCAGTACTTC	CASSPGGYEQYF
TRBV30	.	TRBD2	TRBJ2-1	TGTGCCTGGGCCGCCTTCCTAGCGGGAGCTCCCCTTTCCTACAATGAGCAGTTCTTC	CAWAAFLAGAPLSYNEQFF
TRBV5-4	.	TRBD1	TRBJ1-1	TGTGCCAGCAGCTCCGGACCGGGACAGGGGAGGAGTAACACTGAAGCTTTCTTT	CASSSGPGQGRSNTEAFF